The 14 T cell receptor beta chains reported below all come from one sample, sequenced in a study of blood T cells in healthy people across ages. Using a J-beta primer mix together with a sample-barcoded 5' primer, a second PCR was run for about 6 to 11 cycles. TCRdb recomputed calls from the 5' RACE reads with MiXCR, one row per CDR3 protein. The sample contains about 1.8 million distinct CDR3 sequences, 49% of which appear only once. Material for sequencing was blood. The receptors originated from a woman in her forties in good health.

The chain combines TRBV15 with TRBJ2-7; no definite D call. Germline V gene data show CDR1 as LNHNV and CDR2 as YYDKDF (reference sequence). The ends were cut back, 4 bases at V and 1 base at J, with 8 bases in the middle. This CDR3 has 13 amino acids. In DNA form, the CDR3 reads TGTGCCACCAGCAAGGCGATTTCCTACGAGCAGTACTTC. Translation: CATSKAISYEQYF.

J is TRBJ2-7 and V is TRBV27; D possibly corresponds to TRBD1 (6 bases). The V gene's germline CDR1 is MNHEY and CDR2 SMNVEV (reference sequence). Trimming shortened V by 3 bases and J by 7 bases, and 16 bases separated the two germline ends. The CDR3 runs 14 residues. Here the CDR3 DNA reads TGTGCCAGCAGTTTGATACAGGGTCATGGGGAGCAGTACTTC. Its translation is CASSLIQGHGEQYF.

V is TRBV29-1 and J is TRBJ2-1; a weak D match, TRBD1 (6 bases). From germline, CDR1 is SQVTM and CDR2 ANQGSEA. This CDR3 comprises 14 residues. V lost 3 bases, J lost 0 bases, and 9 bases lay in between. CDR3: CSVDLGGSYNEQFF. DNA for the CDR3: TGCAGCGTTGATCTAGGGGGCTCCTACAATGAGCAGTTCTTC.

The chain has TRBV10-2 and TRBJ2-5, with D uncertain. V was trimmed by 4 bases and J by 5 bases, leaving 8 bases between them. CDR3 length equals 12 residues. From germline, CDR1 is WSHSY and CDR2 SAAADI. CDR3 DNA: TGCGCCAGCAGTGCCAACGGGGAGACCCAGTACTTC. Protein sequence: CASSANGETQYF.

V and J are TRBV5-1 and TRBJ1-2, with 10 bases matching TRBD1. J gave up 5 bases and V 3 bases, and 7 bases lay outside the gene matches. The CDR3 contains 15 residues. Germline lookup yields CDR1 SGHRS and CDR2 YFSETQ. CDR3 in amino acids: CASSWGQGIGYGYTF. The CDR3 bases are TGCGCCAGCAGCTGGGGACAGGGGATTGGGTATGGCTACACCTTC.

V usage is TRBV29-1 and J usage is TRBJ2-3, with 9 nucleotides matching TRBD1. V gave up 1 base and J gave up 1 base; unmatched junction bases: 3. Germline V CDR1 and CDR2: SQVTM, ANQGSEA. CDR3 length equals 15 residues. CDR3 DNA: TGCAGCGTTGAAGGGGACAGGGAGGGCACAGATACGCAGTATTTT. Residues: CSVEGDREGTDTQYF.

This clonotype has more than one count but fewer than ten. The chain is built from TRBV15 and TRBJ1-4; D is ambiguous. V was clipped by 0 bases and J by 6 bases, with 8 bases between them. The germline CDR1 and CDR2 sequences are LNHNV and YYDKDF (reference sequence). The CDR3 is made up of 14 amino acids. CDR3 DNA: TGTGCCACCAGCAGAGAAGGAGCCGATGAAAAACTGTTTTTT. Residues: CATSREGADEKLFF.

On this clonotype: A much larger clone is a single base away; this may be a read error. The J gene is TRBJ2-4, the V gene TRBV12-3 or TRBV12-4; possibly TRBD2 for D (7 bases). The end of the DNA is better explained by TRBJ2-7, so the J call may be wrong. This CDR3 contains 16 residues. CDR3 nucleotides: TGTACCAGCAGTTCCCCGGGGGGCTCAGGGTCCTACGAGCAGTACTTC. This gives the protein CTSSSPGGSGSYEQYF.

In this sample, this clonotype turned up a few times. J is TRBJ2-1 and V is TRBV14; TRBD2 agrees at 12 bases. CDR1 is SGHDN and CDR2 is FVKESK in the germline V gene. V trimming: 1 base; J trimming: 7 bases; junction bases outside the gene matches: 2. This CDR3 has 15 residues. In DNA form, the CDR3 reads TGTGCCAGCAGCCAAGCCCTAGCGGGGGGGAATGAGCAGTTCTTC. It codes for CASSQALAGGNEQFF. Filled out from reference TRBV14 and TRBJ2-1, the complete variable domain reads EAGVTQFPSHSVIEKGQTVTLRCDPISGHDNLYWYRRVMGKEIKFLLHFVKESKQDESGMPNNRFLAERTGGTYSTLKVQPAELEDSGVYFCASSQALAGGNEQFFGPGTRLTVL.

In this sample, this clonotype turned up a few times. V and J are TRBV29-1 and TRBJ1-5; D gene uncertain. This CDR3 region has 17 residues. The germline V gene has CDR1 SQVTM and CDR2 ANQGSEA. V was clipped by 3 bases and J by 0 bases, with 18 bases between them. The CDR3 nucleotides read TGCAGCGTTGACATCCAGCAGGATATCAATAGCAATCAGCCCCAGCATTTT. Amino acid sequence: CSVDIQQDINSNQPQHF.

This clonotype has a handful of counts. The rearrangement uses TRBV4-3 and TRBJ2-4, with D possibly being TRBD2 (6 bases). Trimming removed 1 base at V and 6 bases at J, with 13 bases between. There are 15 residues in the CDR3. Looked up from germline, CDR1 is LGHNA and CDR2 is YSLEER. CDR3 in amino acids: CASSQVPGRRNIQYF. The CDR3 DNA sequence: TGCGCCAGCAGCCAAGTCCCAGGGAGGAGAAACATTCAGTACTTC.

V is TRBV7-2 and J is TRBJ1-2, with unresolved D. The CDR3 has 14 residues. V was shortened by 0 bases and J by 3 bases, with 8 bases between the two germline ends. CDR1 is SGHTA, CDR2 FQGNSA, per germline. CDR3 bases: TGTGCCAGCAGCTTAGCCCAGCGGGACTATGGCTACACCTTC. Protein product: CASSLAQRDYGYTF. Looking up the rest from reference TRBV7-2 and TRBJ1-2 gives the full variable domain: GAGVSQSPSNKVTEKGKDVELRCDPISGHTALYWYRQSLGQGLEFLIYFQGNSAPDKSGLPSDRFSAERTGGSVSTLTIQRTQQEDSAVYLCASSLAQRDYGYTFGSGTRLTVV.

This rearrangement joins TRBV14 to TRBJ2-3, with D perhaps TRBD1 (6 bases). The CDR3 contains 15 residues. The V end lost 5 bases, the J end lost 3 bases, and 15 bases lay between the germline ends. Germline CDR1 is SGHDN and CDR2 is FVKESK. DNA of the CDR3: TGTGCCAGCAGCGTACATCAGGGGTTGACAGATACGCAGTATTTT. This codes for CASSVHQGLTDTQYF.

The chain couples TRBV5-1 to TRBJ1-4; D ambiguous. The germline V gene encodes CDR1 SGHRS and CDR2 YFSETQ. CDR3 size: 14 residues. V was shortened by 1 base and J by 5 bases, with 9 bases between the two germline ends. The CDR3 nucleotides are TGCGCCAGCAGCTTGCGGGCCGGGAATGAAAAACTGTTTTTT. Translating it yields CASSLRAGNEKLFF.